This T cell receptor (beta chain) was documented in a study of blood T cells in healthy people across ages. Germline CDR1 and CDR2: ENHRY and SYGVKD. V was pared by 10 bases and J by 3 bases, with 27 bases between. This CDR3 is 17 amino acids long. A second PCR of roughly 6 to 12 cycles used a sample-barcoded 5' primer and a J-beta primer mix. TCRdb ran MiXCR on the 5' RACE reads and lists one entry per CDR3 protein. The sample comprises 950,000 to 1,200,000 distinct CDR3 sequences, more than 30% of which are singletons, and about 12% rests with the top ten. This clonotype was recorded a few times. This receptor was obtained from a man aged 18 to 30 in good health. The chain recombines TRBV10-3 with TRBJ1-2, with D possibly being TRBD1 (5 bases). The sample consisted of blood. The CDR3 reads CATAKTPKGENYYGYTF. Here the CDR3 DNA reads TGTGCCACCGCCAAGACCCCTAAAGGGGAAAATTACTATGGCTACACCTTC.